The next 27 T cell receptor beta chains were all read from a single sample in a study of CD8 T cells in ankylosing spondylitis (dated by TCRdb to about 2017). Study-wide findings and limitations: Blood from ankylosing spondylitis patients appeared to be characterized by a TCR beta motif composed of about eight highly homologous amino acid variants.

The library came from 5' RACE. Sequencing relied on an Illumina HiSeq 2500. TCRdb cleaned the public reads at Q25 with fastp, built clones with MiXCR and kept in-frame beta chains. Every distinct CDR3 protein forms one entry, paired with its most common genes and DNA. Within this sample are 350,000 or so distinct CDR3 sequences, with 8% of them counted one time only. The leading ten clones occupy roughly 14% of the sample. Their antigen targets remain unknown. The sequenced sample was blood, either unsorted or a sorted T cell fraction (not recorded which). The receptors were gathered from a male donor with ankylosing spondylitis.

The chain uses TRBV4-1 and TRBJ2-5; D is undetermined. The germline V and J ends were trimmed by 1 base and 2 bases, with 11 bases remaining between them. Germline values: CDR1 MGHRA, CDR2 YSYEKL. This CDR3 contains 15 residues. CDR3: CASSQGASLQETQYF. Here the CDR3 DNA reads TGCGCCAGCAGCCAAGGGGCCTCCTTACAAGAGACCCAGTACTTC.

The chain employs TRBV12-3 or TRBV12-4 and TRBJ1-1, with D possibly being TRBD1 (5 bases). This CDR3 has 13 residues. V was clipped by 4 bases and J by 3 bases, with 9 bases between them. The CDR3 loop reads CASSSTEYTEAFF. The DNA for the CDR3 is TGTGCCAGCAGTTCGACAGAATACACTGAAGCTTTCTTT.

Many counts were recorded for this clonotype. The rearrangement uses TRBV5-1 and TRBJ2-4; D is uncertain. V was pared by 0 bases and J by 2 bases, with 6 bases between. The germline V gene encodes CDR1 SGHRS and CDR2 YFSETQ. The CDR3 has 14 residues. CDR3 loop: CASSLGVTKNIQYF. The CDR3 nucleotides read TGCGCCAGCAGCTTGGGCGTTACCAAAAACATTCAGTACTTC.

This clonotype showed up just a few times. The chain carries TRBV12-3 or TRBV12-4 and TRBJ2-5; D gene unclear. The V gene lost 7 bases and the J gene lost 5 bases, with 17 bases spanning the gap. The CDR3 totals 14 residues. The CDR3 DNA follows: TGTGCCAGCACCTCCCCTCCTTTGAGGGAGACCCAGTACTTC. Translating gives CASTSPPLRETQYF.

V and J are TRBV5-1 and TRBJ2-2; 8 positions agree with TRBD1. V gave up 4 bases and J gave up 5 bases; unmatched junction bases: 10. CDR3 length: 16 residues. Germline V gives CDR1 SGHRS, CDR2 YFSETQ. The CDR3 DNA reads TGCGCCAGCAGCCGGGCGGCAGGGGGCTGGACCGGGGAGCTGTTTTTT. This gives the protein CASSRAAGGWTGELFF. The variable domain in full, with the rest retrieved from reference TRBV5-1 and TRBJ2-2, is KAGVTQTPRYLIKTRGQQVTLSCSPISGHRSVSWYQQTPGQGLQFLFEYFSETQRNKGNFPGRFSGRQFSNSRSEMNVSTLELGDSALYLCASSRAAGGWTGELFFGEGSRLTVL.

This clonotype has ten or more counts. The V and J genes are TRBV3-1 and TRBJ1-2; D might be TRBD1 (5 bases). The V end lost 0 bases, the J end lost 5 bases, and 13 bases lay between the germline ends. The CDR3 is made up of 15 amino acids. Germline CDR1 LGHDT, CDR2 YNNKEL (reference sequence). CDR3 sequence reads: CASSQDIPGRYGYTF. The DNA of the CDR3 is TGTGCCAGCAGCCAAGATATCCCGGGACGTTATGGCTACACCTTC.

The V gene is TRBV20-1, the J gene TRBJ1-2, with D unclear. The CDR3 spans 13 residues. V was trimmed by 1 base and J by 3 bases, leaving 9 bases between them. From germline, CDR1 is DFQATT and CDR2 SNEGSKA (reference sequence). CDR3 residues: CSARAATDYGYTF. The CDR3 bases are TGCAGTGCTAGAGCCGCGACTGACTATGGCTACACCTTC.

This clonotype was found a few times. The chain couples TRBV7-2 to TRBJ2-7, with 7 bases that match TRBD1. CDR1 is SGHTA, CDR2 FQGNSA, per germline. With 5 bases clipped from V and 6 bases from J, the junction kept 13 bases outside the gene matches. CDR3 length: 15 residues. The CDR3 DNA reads TGTGCCAGCAGCCCTAGGGGATGGACAGGCCTCGAGCAGTACTTC. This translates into CASSPRGWTGLEQYF.

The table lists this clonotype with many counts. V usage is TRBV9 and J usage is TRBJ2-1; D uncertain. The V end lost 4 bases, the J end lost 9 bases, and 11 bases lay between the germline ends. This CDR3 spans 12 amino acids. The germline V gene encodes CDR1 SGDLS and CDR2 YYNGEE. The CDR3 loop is CASSSQGSEQFF. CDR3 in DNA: TGTGCCAGCAGCTCACAAGGTAGTGAGCAGTTCTTC.

The CDR3 DNA reads TGTGCCAGCACCGAAACACTAGCGAGACGAGACAATGAGCAGTTCTTC. Translating it yields CASTETLARRDNEQFF. The genes are TRBV21-1 and TRBJ2-1; TRBD2 is taken as the D call from the table, unchecked against the DNA. TRBV21-1 constitutes a pseudogene. The CDR3 loop spans 16 amino acids.

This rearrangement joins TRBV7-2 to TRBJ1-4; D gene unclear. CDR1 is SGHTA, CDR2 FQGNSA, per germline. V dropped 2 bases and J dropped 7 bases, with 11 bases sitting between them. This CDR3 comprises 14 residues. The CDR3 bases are TGTGCCAGCAGCTTATTAGGGTCGGGTGAAAAACTGTTTTTT. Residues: CASSLLGSGEKLFF. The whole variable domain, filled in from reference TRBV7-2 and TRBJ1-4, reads GAGVSQSPSNKVTEKGKDVELRCDPISGHTALYWYRQSLGQGLEFLIYFQGNSAPDKSGLPSDRFSAERTGGSVSTLTIQRTQQEDSAVYLCASSLLGSGEKLFFGSGTQLSVL.

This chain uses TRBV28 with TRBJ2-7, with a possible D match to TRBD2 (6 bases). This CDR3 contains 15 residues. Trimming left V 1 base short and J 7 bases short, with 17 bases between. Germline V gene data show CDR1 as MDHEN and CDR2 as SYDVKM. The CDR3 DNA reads TGTGCCAGCAGTTTATTACGCGGGATCGTCGCGGAGCAGTACTTC. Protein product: CASSLLRGIVAEQYF.

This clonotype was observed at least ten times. The CDR3 DNA is TGTGCCAGCACTCGAGGGACAGCCCCCTACGAGCAGTACTTC. Amino acid sequence: CASTRGTAPYEQYF. The chain links TRBV27 to TRBJ2-7; 7 bases map to TRBD1. This CDR3 has 14 residues. The junction had 8 bases not matched to a gene; V was cut back by 7 bases and J by 2 bases. Germline lookup yields CDR1 MNHEY and CDR2 SMNVEV (reference sequence).

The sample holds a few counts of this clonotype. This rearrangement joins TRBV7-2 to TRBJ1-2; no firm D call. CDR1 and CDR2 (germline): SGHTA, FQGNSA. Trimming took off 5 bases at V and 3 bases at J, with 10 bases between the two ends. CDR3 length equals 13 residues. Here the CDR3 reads CASSLMVDYGYTF. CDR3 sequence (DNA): TGTGCCAGCAGCCTAATGGTTGACTATGGCTACACCTTC. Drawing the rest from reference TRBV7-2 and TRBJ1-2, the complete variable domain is GAGVSQSPSNKVTEKGKDVELRCDPISGHTALYWYRQSLGQGLEFLIYFQGNSAPDKSGLPSDRFSAERTGGSVSTLTIQRTQQEDSAVYLCASSLMVDYGYTFGSGTRLTVV.

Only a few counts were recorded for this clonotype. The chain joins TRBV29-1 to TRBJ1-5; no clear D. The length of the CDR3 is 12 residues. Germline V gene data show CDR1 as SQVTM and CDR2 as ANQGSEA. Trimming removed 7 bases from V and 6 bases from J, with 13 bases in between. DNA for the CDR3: TGCAGCGCCAGGTCGGGGAGTCAGCCCCAGCATTTT. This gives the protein CSARSGSQPQHF.

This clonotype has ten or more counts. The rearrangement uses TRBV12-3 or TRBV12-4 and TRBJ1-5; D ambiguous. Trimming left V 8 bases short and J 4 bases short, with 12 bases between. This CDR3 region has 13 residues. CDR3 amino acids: CASSPLGNQPQHF. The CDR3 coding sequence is TGTGCCAGCTCTCCCCTGGGGAATCAGCCCCAGCATTTT.

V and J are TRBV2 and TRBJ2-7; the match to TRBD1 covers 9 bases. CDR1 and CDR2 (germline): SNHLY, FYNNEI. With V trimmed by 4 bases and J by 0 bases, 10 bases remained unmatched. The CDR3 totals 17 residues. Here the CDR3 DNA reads TGTGCCAGCAGTGTCGCCACCACAGGGGGCCGCTCCTACGAGCAGTACTTC. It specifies CASSVATTGGRSYEQYF. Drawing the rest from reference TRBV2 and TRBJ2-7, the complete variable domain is EPEVTQTPSHQVTQMGQEVILRCVPISNHLYFYWYRQILGQKVEFLVSFYNNEISEKSEIFDDQFSVERPDGSNFTLKIRSTKLEDSAMYFCASSVATTGGRSYEQYFGPGTRLTVT.

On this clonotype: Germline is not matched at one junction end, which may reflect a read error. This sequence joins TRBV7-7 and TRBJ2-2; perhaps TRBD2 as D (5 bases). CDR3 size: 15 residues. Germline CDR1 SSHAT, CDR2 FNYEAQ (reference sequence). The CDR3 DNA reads TGTGCTAGCAGCCTTCAAGGAGGTCATACCGGGGAGCTGTTTTTT. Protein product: CASSLQGGHTGELFF.

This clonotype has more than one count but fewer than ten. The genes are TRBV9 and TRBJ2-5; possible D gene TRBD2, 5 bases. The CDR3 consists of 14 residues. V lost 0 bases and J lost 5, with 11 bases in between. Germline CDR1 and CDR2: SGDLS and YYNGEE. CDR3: CASSVDLASETQYF. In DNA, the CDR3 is TGTGCCAGCAGCGTAGATCTAGCATCTGAGACCCAGTACTTC.

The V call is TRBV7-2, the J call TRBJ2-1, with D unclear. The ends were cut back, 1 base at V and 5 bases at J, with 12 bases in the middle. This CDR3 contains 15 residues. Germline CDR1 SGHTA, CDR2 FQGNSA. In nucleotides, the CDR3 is TGTGCCAGCAGCTTAGTAGAAGTAGTTGACAATGAGCAGTTCTTC. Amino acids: CASSLVEVVDNEQFF.

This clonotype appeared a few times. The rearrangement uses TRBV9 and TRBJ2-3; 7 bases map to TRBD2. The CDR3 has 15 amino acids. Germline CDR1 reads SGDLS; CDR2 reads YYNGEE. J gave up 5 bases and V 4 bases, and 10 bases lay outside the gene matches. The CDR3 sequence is CASSPDAGVIDTQYF. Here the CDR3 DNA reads TGTGCCAGCAGCCCAGACGCGGGAGTTATAGATACGCAGTATTTT.

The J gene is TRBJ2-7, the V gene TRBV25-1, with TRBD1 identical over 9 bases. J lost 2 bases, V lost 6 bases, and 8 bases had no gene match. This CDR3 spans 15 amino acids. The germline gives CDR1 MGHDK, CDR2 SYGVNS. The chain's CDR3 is CASRSRTGAAYEQYF. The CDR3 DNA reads TGTGCCAGCAGATCGAGGACAGGGGCGGCCTACGAGCAGTACTTC.

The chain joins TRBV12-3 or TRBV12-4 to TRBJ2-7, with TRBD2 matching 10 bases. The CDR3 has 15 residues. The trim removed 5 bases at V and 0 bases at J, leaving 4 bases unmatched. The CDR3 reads CASSNSGRISYEQYF. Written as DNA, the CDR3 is TGTGCCAGCAGTAATAGCGGGAGGATCTCCTACGAGCAGTACTTC.

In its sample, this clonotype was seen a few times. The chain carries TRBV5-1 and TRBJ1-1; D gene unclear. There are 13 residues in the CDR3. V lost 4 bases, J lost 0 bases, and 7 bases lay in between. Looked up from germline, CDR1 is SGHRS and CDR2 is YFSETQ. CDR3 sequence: CASSAQVNTEAFF. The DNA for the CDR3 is TGCGCCAGCAGCGCCCAGGTGAACACTGAAGCTTTCTTT.

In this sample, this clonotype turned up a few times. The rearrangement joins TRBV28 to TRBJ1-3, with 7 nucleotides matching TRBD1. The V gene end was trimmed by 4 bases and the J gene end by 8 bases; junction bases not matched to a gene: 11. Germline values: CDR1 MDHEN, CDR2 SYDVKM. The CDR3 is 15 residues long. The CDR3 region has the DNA TGTGCCAGCAGTTCTGGGACAGTACGAGGAGACACCATATATTTT. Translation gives CASSSGTVRGDTIYF.

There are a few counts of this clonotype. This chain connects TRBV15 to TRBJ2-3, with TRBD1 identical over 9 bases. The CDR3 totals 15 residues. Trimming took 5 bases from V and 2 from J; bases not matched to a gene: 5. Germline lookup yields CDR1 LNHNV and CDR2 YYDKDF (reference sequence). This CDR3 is CATSVQGAHTDTQYF. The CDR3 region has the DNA TGTGCCACCAGCGTACAGGGGGCCCACACAGATACGCAGTATTTT.

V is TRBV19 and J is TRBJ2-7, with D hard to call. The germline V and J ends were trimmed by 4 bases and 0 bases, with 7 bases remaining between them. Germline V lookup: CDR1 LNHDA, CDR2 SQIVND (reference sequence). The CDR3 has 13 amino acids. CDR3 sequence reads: CASSREASYEQYF. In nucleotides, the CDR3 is TGTGCCAGTAGTAGGGAAGCCTCCTACGAGCAGTACTTC.